Below, 25 T cell receptor beta chains from the same sample are listed, as sequenced in a study of blood T cell repertoires in COVID-19. Repertoires were generated with immunoSEQ multiplex PCR, while TCRdb's copy carries only in-frame clones and drops some. The profile shows hundreds of thousands of clones, 70% to 90% of them singletons. The sample taken for sequencing was peripheral blood. The receptors derive from a woman younger than 45 who had recovered from COVID-19.

This clone has a single count. The chain combines TRBV29-1 with TRBJ1-1, with TRBD1 as a possible D gene (5 bases). The CDR3 sequence is 13 residues long. Germline V CDR1 and CDR2: SQVTM, ANQGSEA. Trimming shortened V by 5 bases and J by 2 bases, and 12 bases separated the two germline ends. Written as DNA, the CDR3 is TGCAGCGTTATCCGAGACAGCAACACTGAAGCTTTCTTT. It codes for CSVIRDSNTEAFF. The full variable domain, in which reference TRBV29-1 and TRBJ1-1 provide the parts outside the CDR3, is SAVISQKPSRDICQRGTSLTIQCQVDSQVTMMFWYRQQPGQSLTLIATANQGSEATYESGFVIDKFPISRPNLTFSTLTVSNMSPEDSSIYLCSVIRDSNTEAFFGQGTRLTVV.

The rearrangement links TRBV18 to TRBJ1-4, with 7 bases that match TRBD1. Germline CDR1 is KGHSH and CDR2 is LQKENI. The CDR3 covers 16 residues. V lost 3 bases and J lost 8; bases outside the gene matches: 12. The CDR3, as DNA: TGTGCCAGCTCACCGGACCCTCGGGACAGAGGGGAAAAACTGTTTTTT. Its translation is CASSPDPRDRGEKLFF.

The genes are TRBV18 and TRBJ2-7, with a possible D match to TRBD2 (5 bases). The V gene's germline CDR1 is KGHSH and CDR2 LQKENI. The length of the CDR3 is 15 residues. Trimming removed 2 bases at V and 6 bases at J, with 17 bases between. The CDR3 loop reads CASSPGFSDSLEQYF. CDR3 nucleotides: TGTGCCAGCTCACCAGGGTTTAGCGACTCTCTCGAGCAGTACTTC.

This chain joins TRBV14 and TRBJ2-2; perhaps TRBD2 as D (6 bases). With 4 bases removed from V and 7 bases from J, the gap between germline ends came to 10 bases. The CDR3 totals 13 residues. Germline V CDR1 and CDR2: SGHDN, FVKESK. CDR3 residues: CASSPDGGGELFF. The DNA of the CDR3 is TGTGCCAGCAGCCCAGACGGGGGCGGGGAGCTGTTTTTT. The full variable domain, its missing parts supplied by reference TRBV14 and TRBJ2-2, is EAGVTQFPSHSVIEKGQTVTLRCDPISGHDNLYWYRRVMGKEIKFLLHFVKESKQDESGMPNNRFLAERTGGTYSTLKVQPAELEDSGVYFCASSPDGGGELFFGEGSRLTVL.

The chain combines TRBV28 with TRBJ2-7; TRBD1 agrees at 10 bases. CDR1 and CDR2 from the germline V gene are MDHEN and SYDVKM. This CDR3 has 14 residues. With V trimmed by 3 bases and J by 5 bases, 4 bases remained unmatched. The CDR3, as DNA: TGTGCCAGCAGTTTCCGGGACAGGGGCCACGAGCAGTACTTC. Its protein product is CASSFRDRGHEQYF.

V usage is TRBV19 and J usage is TRBJ1-2, with 10 bases identical to TRBD1. The CDR3 runs 14 residues. Per the germline V gene, CDR1 is LNHDA and CDR2 is SQIVND (reference sequence). The J segment lost 5 bases and the V segment lost 6 bases, leaving 6 bases of the junction unmatched. The CDR3 bases are TGTGCCAGTAGCCTACCGGGACAGGGGTATGGCTACACCTTC. As protein: CASSLPGQGYGYTF.

DNA for the CDR3: TGTGCCAGCAGCTTAGGGGAAACGGGACAAGAGACCCAGTACTTC. It is translated as CASSLGETGQETQYF. The chain couples TRBV7-9 to TRBJ2-5; a weak D match, TRBD2 (5 bases). CDR3 length: 15 residues. The V gene's germline CDR1 is SEHNR and CDR2 FQNEAQ (reference sequence). V was pared by 1 base and J by 2 bases, with 11 bases between. The whole variable domain, filled in from reference TRBV7-9 and TRBJ2-5, reads DTGVSQNPRHKITKRGQNVTFRCDPISEHNRLYWYRQTLGQGPEFLTYFQNEAQLEKSRLLSDRFSAERPKGSFSTLEIQRTEQGDSAMYLCASSLGETGQETQYFGPGTRLLVL.

The rearrangement joins TRBV19 to TRBJ1-1, with TRBD1 matching over 10 bases. Germline-derived CDR1 and CDR2 are LNHDA and SQIVND (reference sequence). Trimming cost V 5 bases and J 5 bases; bases outside gene matches: 8. This CDR3 has 15 amino acids. Here the CDR3 DNA reads TGTGCCAGTAGTGGGCCCGGGACAGGGGATACTGAAGCTTTCTTT. Residues: CASSGPGTGDTEAFF.

The sample holds one count of this clone. The chain recombines TRBV3-1 (or the pseudogene TRBV3-2) with TRBJ2-5; the D is unclear. The V end lost 4 bases, the J end lost 4 bases, and 22 bases lay between the germline ends. The CDR3 is 17 amino acids. Germline V gene sequence: CDR1 LGHDT, CDR2 YNNKEL (reference sequence). DNA for the CDR3: TGTGCCAGCAGCCCGCTGGCCCAAAACCCTGCTGGAGAGACCCAGTACTTC. It encodes CASSPLAQNPAGETQYF.

The V gene is TRBV5-5, the J gene TRBJ1-2; D is unresolved. Germline V lookup: CDR1 SGHKS, CDR2 YYEKEE (reference sequence). V dropped 3 bases and J dropped 3 bases, with 18 bases sitting between them. The CDR3 has 16 residues. The CDR3 reads CASSSLTEDLDYGYTF. The DNA for the CDR3 is TGTGCCAGCAGCTCGTTAACCGAGGATCTAGACTATGGCTACACCTTC.

The chain joins TRBV11-2 to TRBJ2-3, with 8 bases fitting TRBD2. With V trimmed by 3 bases and J by 3 bases, 11 bases remained unmatched. The CDR3 has 17 residues. Per the germline V gene, CDR1 is SGHAT and CDR2 is FQNNGV. The CDR3 DNA reads as TGTGCCAGCAGCTTTCGAGAAGCGGGAGAGGGAACAGATACGCAGTATTTT. Protein product: CASSFREAGEGTDTQYF.

About this clone itself: A junction end diverges from the germline sequence, so it may reflect a read error. This sample also contains other DNA sequences that code for the same CDR3. V usage is TRBV10-3 and J usage is TRBJ2-7, with 13 bases identical to TRBD2. This CDR3 is built from 14 residues. CDR1 is ENHRY and CDR2 is SYGVKD in the germline V gene. DNA for the CDR3: TGTGCCATCTCCGGACTAGCGGGGGCCTATGAGCAGTACTTC. It encodes CAISGLAGAYEQYF.

The rearrangement uses TRBV6-2 or TRBV6-3 and TRBJ2-2; D might be TRBD2 (6 bases). The CDR3 is 14 amino acids. Deletions cut 2 bases from V and 5 bases from J, with 9 bases between. Germline values: CDR1 MNHEY, CDR2 SVGEGT. As DNA, the CDR3 is TGTGCCAGCAGTTACGGAGGGGTAACCGGGGAGCTGTTTTTT. The encoded protein is CASSYGGVTGELFF.

CDR3 in DNA: TGTGCCATCAGCGAAGGGGATAGCAATCAGCCCCAGCATTTT. This translates into CAISEGDSNQPQHF. The chain couples TRBV10-3 to TRBJ1-5, with a possible D match to TRBD1 (5 bases). Per the germline V gene, CDR1 is ENHRY and CDR2 is SYGVKD. The CDR3 has 14 amino acids. Deletions cut 6 bases from V and 0 bases from J, with 9 bases between.

The DNA for the CDR3 is TGTGCCAGCAGCGAGCGGGACTCCTACAATGAGCAGTTCTTC. This translates into CASSERDSYNEQFF. The chain combines TRBV5-4 with TRBJ2-1, with 7 bases fitting TRBD2. Trimming removed 4 bases from V and 0 bases from J; junction bases left unmatched: 1. Germline lookup yields CDR1 SGHNT and CDR2 YYREEE (reference sequence). The CDR3 consists of 14 residues.

The chain uses TRBV7-9 and TRBJ1-1, with 7 positions matching TRBD1. From germline, CDR1 is SEHNR and CDR2 FQNEAQ (reference sequence). J was trimmed by 10 bases and V by 3 bases; bases with no gene match: 8. This CDR3 has 13 amino acids. The CDR3 bases are TGTGCCAGCAGCTTGGGACAGAATTTTCCAGCTTTCTTT. It translates to CASSLGQNFPAFF.

The J gene is TRBJ1-1, the V gene TRBV3-1 (or the pseudogene TRBV3-2); D is possibly TRBD1 (5 bases). The germline CDR1 and CDR2 sequences are LGHDT and YNNKEL (reference sequence). V was shortened by 6 bases and J by 0 bases, with 17 bases between the two germline ends. This CDR3 is built from 16 residues. The DNA for the CDR3 is TGTGCCAGCAGGCCTCACGGGGGAGTAATGAACACTGAAGCTTTCTTT. Protein product: CASRPHGGVMNTEAFF.

This sequence joins TRBV6-2 or TRBV6-3 and TRBJ2-1, with 16 positions matching TRBD2. V lost 6 bases and J lost 6; bases outside the gene matches: 11. The length of the CDR3 is 18 residues. Per the germline V gene, CDR1 is MNHEY and CDR2 is SVGEGT. For the CDR3, the DNA is TGTGCCAGCAGCCCCGGGACTAGCGGGAGGGAGGCCTTCAATGAGCAGTTCTTC. Translation gives CASSPGTSGREAFNEQFF.

This chain links TRBV7-9 with TRBJ1-2; tentative D call: TRBD1 (5 bases). In germline, CDR1 is SEHNR, CDR2 FQNEAQ (reference sequence). V lost 5 bases to trimming and J lost 3 bases, with 13 bases between them. The CDR3 extends over 14 amino acids. CDR3 amino acids: CASSDVGEDYGYTF. Here the CDR3 DNA reads TGTGCCAGCAGCGACGTAGGGGAGGACTATGGCTACACCTTC.

This chain links TRBV30 with TRBJ2-7, with TRBD1 matching 9 bases. The CDR3 is made up of 13 amino acids. V lost 3 bases, J lost 6 bases, and 6 bases stayed unmatched. Germline V gene sequence: CDR1 GTSNPN, CDR2 SVGIG (reference sequence). CDR3 nucleotide sequence: TGTGCCTGGAGCCGGGACAGGGAAGGCGAGCAGTACTTC. This encodes CAWSRDREGEQYF.

V usage is TRBV2 and J usage is TRBJ1-5; D is unresolved. This CDR3 is 14 amino acids long. From germline, CDR1 is SNHLY and CDR2 FYNNEI. V was cut by 4 bases and J by 5 bases, with 12 bases left in between. The CDR3 DNA reads TGTGCCAGCAGTGTGAGAGGCCTCGATCAGCCCCAGCATTTT. Its protein product is CASSVRGLDQPQHF.

This clone has more than one count but fewer than ten. The chain couples TRBV7-9 to TRBJ2-7, with 8 bases that match TRBD1. Looked up from germline, CDR1 is SEHNR and CDR2 is FQNEAQ (reference sequence). Trimming removed 1 base from V and 7 bases from J; junction bases left unmatched: 9. CDR3 length equals 15 residues. The CDR3 DNA is TGTGCCAGCAGCTTAGTCCCAGGGGGCTATGGTGAGCAGTACTTC. Protein: CASSLVPGGYGEQYF.

This chain uses TRBV30 with TRBJ1-1; D gene uncertain. Trimming shortened V by 4 bases and J by 2 bases, and 8 bases separated the two germline ends. Germline CDR1 is GTSNPN and CDR2 is SVGIG (reference sequence). CDR3 length: 12 residues. CDR3 amino acids: CAWKRLNTEAFF. CDR3 DNA sequence: TGTGCCTGGAAACGGTTAAACACTGAAGCTTTCTTT.

The V gene is TRBV19, the J gene TRBJ2-1; D ambiguous. CDR1 LNHDA and CDR2 SQIVND come from the germline V gene (reference sequence). The CDR3 has 11 amino acids. V gave up 4 bases and J gave up 7 bases, with 5 bases separating them. The CDR3 nucleotides are TGTGCCAGTAGTAATGCGAATGAGCAGTTCTTC. It specifies CASSNANEQFF.

V gene TRBV5-1 combines with J gene TRBJ2-7; D unclear. V lost 2 bases to trimming and J lost 4 bases, with 10 bases between them. There are 13 residues in the CDR3. Germline V gene sequence: CDR1 SGHRS, CDR2 YFSETQ. The CDR3 nucleotides are TGCGCCAGCAGCTTCGACGGAGTATACGAGCAGTACTTC. Its protein product is CASSFDGVYEQYF. The variable domain in full, completed from reference TRBV5-1 and TRBJ2-7, reads KAGVTQTPRYLIKTRGQQVTLSCSPISGHRSVSWYQQTPGQGLQFLFEYFSETQRNKGNFPGRFSGRQFSNSRSEMNVSTLELGDSALYLCASSFDGVYEQYFGPGTRLTVT.